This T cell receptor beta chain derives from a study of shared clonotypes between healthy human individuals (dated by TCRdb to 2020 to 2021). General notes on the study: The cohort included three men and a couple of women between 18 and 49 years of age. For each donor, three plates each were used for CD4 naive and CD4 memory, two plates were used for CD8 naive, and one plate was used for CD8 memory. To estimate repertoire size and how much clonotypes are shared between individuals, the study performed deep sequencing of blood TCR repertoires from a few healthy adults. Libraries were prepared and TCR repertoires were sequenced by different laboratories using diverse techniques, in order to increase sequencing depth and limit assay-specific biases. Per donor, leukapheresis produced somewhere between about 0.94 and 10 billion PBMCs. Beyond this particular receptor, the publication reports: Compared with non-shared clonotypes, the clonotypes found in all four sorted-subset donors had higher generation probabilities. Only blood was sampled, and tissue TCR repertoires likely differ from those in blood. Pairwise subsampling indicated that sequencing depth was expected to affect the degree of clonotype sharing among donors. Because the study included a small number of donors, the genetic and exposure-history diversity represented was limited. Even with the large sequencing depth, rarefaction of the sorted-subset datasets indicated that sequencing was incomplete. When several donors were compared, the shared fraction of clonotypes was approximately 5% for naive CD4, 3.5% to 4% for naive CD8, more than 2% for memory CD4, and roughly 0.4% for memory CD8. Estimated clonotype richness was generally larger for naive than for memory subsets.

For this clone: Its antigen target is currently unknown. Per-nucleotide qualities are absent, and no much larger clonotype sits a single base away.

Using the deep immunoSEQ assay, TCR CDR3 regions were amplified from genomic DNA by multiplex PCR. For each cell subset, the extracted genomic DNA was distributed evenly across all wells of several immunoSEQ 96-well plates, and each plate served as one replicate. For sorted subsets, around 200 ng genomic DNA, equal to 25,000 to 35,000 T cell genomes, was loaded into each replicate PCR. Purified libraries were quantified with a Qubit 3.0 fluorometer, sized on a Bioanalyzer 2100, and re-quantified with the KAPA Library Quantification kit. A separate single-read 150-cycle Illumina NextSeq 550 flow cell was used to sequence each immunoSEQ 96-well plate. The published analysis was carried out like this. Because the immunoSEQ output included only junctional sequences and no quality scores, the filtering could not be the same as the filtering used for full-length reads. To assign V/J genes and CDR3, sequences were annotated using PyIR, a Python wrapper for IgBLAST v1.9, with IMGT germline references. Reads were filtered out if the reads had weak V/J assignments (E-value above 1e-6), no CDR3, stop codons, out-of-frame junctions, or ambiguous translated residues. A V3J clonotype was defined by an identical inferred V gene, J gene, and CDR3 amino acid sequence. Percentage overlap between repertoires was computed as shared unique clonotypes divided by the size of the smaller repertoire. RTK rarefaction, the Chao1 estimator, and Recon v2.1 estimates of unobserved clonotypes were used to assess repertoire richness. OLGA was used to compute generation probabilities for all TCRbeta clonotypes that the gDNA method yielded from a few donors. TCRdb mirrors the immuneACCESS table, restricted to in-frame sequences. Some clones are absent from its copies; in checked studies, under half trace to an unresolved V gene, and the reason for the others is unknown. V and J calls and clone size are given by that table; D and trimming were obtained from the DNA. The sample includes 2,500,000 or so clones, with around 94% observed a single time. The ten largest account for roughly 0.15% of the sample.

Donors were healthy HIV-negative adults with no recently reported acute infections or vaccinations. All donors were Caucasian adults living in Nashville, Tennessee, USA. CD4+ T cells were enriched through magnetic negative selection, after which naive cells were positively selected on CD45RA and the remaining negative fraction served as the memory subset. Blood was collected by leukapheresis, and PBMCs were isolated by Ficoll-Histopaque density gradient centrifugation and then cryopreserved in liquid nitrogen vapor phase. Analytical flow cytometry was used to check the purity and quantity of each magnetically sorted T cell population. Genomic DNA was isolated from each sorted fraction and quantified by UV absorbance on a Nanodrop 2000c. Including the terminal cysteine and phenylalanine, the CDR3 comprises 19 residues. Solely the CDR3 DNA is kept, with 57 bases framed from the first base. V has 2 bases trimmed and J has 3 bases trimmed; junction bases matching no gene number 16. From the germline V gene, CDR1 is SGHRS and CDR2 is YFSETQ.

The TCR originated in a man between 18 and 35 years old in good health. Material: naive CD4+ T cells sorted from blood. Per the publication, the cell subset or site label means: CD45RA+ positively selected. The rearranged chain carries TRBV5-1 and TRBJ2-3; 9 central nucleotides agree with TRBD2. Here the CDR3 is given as CASSFRREGLAGNTDTQYF. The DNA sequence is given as TGCGCCAGCAGCTTCCGGCGGGAGGGGCTAGCGGGGAATACAGATACGCAGTATTTT.